The 30 T cell receptor beta chains in this list originate from one sample, sequenced in a study of CD8 T cells in ankylosing spondylitis. TCRdb analysed the 5' RACE reads with MiXCR anew, one entry per CDR3 protein. The sample holds approximately 250,000 distinct CDR3 sequences; roughly a quarter are singletons and the top ten take 0.61%. Sequenced sample: blood, either unsorted or a sorted T cell fraction (not recorded which). The source of these receptors is a male donor with ankylosing spondylitis or in good health (not recorded which).

This clonotype was observed many times. V and J are TRBV5-8 and TRBJ2-4; 10 bases are shared with TRBD1. Trimming removed 3 bases from V and 4 bases from J; junction bases left unmatched: 10. The V gene's germline CDR1 is SGHTS and CDR2 YDEGEE. The CDR3 runs to 17 residues. The CDR3 loop is CASSWWTGGRDKNIQYF. In DNA, the CDR3 is TGTGCCAGCAGCTGGTGGACAGGGGGTAGGGATAAAAACATTCAGTACTTC.

This clonotype was picked up a small number of times. The chain uses TRBV20-1 and TRBJ2-3; TRBD2 agrees at 7 bases. The V and J ends lost 3 bases and 6 bases, in that order; junction bases with no gene match: 12. Germline CDR1 and CDR2: DFQATT and SNEGSKA (reference sequence). CDR3 size: 15 residues. CDR3 coding DNA: TGCAGTGCTAGTTCAAGAGAGCGGGGAGGGGATACGCAGTATTTT. The encoded protein is CSASSRERGGDTQYF.

The rearrangement uses TRBV23-1 and TRBJ1-5; a weak D match, TRBD1 (6 bases). Being an ORF, TRBV23-1 has a function that is uncertain. V was clipped by 6 bases and J by 0 bases, with 12 bases between them. The CDR3 length is 15 residues. The CDR3 protein is CASRMDSYSNQPQHF. The CDR3 DNA sequence: TGCGCCAGCAGAATGGACAGTTATAGCAATCAGCCCCAGCATTTT.

The chain recombines TRBV12-3 or TRBV12-4 with TRBJ2-2; D is ambiguous. Deletions cut 6 bases from V and 1 base from J, with 9 bases between. The CDR3 totals 14 residues. CDR3: CASRKTQNTGELFF. In nucleotides, the CDR3 is TGTGCCAGCAGAAAGACACAGAACACCGGGGAGCTGTTTTTT.

There are many counts of this clonotype. The chain joins TRBV12-3 or TRBV12-4 to TRBJ2-1; TRBD2 matches 10 bases. The length of the CDR3 is 16 residues. V lost 4 bases and J lost 4; bases outside the gene matches: 7. The CDR3 nucleotides read TGTGCCAGCAGTTCCTATAGCGGGGGGTCGTACAATGAGCAGTTCTTC. Encoded protein: CASSSYSGGSYNEQFF.

As to this clonotype: The junction shows a germline mismatch at one end, possibly a read error. The genes are TRBV20-1 and TRBJ2-3; 9 bases match TRBD1. The CDR3 extends over 15 amino acids. Germline V CDR1 and CDR2: DFQATT, SNEGSKA (reference sequence). The CDR3 protein is CCARDSGQGPDTQYF. The CDR3 DNA reads TGCTGTGCTAGAGATTCGGGACAGGGTCCAGATACGCAGTATTTT.

This clonotype was seen repeatedly, ten times or more. The chain is built from TRBV11-2 and TRBJ2-1; 11 positions match TRBD1. J was trimmed by 4 bases and V by 5 bases; bases with no gene match: 7. Germline V gene sequence: CDR1 SGHAT, CDR2 FQNNGV. This CDR3 is built from 16 residues. The CDR3, as DNA: TGTGCCAGCAGCCAAAGGACAGGGGGCATGTACAATGAGCAGTTCTTC. Its translation is CASSQRTGGMYNEQFF. Filled out from reference TRBV11-2 and TRBJ2-1, the complete variable domain reads EAGVAQSPRYKIIEKRQSVAFWCNPISGHATLYWYQQILGQGPKLLIQFQNNGVVDDSQLPKDRFSAERLKGVDSTLKIQPAKLEDSAVYLCASSQRTGGMYNEQFFGPGTRLTVL.

The rearrangement joins TRBV2 to TRBJ2-7; no clear D gene. V lost 8 bases, J lost 2 bases, and 16 bases lay in between. This CDR3 spans 14 amino acids. CDR1 SNHLY and CDR2 FYNNEI come from the germline V gene. The CDR3 is CASGLQPSPYEQYF. The DNA for the CDR3 is TGTGCCAGCGGTTTGCAGCCGAGTCCCTACGAGCAGTACTTC.

V is TRBV29-1 and J is TRBJ2-7, with 8 bases lining up with TRBD1. The junction had 13 bases not matched to a gene; V was cut back by 5 bases and J by 7 bases. Germline V lookup: CDR1 SQVTM, CDR2 ANQGSEA. The CDR3 sequence is 14 residues long. CDR3 in amino acids: CSVSLGAGGGEQYF. As DNA, the CDR3 is TGCAGCGTTTCTCTCGGGGCAGGGGGCGGGGAGCAGTACTTC.

This clonotype has a handful of counts. This chain links TRBV12-3 or TRBV12-4 with TRBJ1-3, with no clear D. Trimming removed 2 bases from V and 5 bases from J, with 4 bases in between. The CDR3 loop spans 12 amino acids. This chain's CDR3 is CASSLFRNTIYF. For the CDR3, the DNA is TGTGCCAGCAGTTTATTCCGAAACACCATATATTTT.

In its sample, this clonotype was seen many times. V usage is TRBV7-2 and J usage is TRBJ2-7; 7 bases line up with TRBD2. V lost 2 bases to trimming and J lost 2 bases; unmatched junction nucleotides: 3. The CDR3 runs to 14 residues. Germline assignment: CDR1 SGHTA and CDR2 FQGNSA. CDR3: CASSLSGTTYEQYF. The CDR3 region has the DNA TGTGCCAGCAGCTTAAGCGGGACTACCTACGAGCAGTACTTC.

This clonotype was detected ten times or more. The chain is built from TRBV20-1 and TRBJ2-7, with 7 bases lining up with TRBD1. After removal of 4 bases from V and 5 bases from J, the junction contained 5 bases not matched to a gene. This CDR3 is 12 amino acids long. CDR1 is DFQATT, CDR2 SNEGSKA, per germline (reference sequence). CDR3 sequence: CSATPTGNEQYF. The CDR3 bases are TGCAGTGCTACGCCGACAGGGAACGAGCAGTACTTC.

This clonotype was seen ten or more times. The CDR3 DNA reads as TGTGCCAGCAGTTTAAGGCGGAATGAGCAGTTCTTC. Translating gives CASSLRRNEQFF. The chain combines TRBV12-3 or TRBV12-4 with TRBJ2-1; unclear D gene. The CDR3 length is 12 residues. The V and J ends lost 2 bases and 7 bases respectively, with 6 bases between them.

This clonotype was found many times. The genes are TRBV12-3 or TRBV12-4 and TRBJ2-3; 8 bases map to TRBD2. This CDR3 spans 14 amino acids. V trimming: 6 bases; J trimming: 1 base; junction bases outside the gene matches: 3. The CDR3 sequence is CASRLGLGTDTQYF. The CDR3 nucleotides read TGTGCCAGCAGACTGGGACTAGGCACAGATACGCAGTATTTT.

CDR3 loop: CSAKTGKETQYF. CDR3 in DNA: TGCAGTGCCAAGACAGGGAAAGAGACCCAGTACTTC. The rearrangement joins TRBV20-1 to TRBJ2-5; 7 positions match TRBD1. Germline CDR1 and CDR2: DFQATT and SNEGSKA (reference sequence). Germline trimming cut 6 bases from V and 3 bases from J; bases unmatched to any gene: 4. The CDR3 is made up of 12 amino acids.

The genes are TRBV9 and TRBJ1-1; D gene uncertain. The CDR3 contains 13 residues. V was trimmed by 0 bases and J by 0 bases, leaving 3 bases between them. Germline values: CDR1 SGDLS, CDR2 YYNGEE. The CDR3, as DNA: TGTGCCAGCAGCGTAGAGGTGAACACTGAAGCTTTCTTT. The encoded protein is CASSVEVNTEAFF.

V and J are TRBV12-3 or TRBV12-4 and TRBJ2-7, with TRBD1 matching 7 bases. This CDR3 is built from 14 residues. J gave up 2 bases and V 4 bases, and 5 bases lay outside the gene matches. In DNA form, the CDR3 reads TGTGCCAGCAGTTGGGGGACAGTAACCTACGAGCAGTACTTC. This encodes CASSWGTVTYEQYF.

This chain links TRBV12-3 or TRBV12-4 with TRBJ2-3; 9 nucleotides align to TRBD1. This CDR3 comprises 15 residues. The V gene end was trimmed by 6 bases and the J gene end by 5 bases; junction bases not matched to a gene: 9. In nucleotides, the CDR3 is TGTGCCAGCAGGGGAGGGACAGGGCGGGGAGATACGCAGTATTTT. Its protein product is CASRGGTGRGDTQYF.

This clonotype was detected many times. One end of the junction does not line up with germline, which may come from a read error. The chain uses TRBV5-5 and TRBJ2-1, with D maybe TRBD2 (6 bases). From germline, CDR1 is SGHKS and CDR2 YYEKEE (reference sequence). The length of the CDR3 is 13 residues. This CDR3 reads CASSLGGYNEQFF. CDR3 in DNA: TGCGCCAGCAGCTTGGGGGGATACAATGAGCAGTTCTTC.

This clonotype showed up many times. This chain joins TRBV29-1 and TRBJ2-3; 8 bases are a match to TRBD1. With 8 bases clipped from V and 3 bases from J, the junction kept 4 bases outside the gene matches. Germline CDR1 and CDR2: SQVTM and ANQGSEA. The CDR3 consists of 12 residues. The CDR3 DNA is TGCAGCTCAAGGACAGGGACAGATACGCAGTATTTT. It translates to CSSRTGTDTQYF.

This clonotype was seen a few times. The chain couples TRBV20-1 to TRBJ1-4; TRBD1 matches at 7 bases. The ends lost 6 bases at V and 3 bases at J; junction bases unmatched: 7. The CDR3 covers 14 residues. In germline, CDR1 is DFQATT, CDR2 SNEGSKA (reference sequence). DNA for the CDR3: TGCAGTGCGAAAGACAGGGAGGCTAATGAAAAACTGTTTTTT. It translates to CSAKDREANEKLFF.

This chain joins TRBV12-3 or TRBV12-4 and TRBJ2-1; 10 bases align to TRBD2. V dropped 7 bases and J dropped 9; count of bases not matched to a gene: 6. The CDR3 covers 13 residues. CDR3 residues: CASIVAGGGEQFF. CDR3 nucleotides: TGTGCCAGCATAGTAGCGGGGGGTGGTGAGCAGTTCTTC.

This clonotype was observed at least ten times. This chain uses TRBV29-1 with TRBJ2-3; 12 bases are a match to TRBD1. The CDR3 is made up of 15 amino acids. Germline V gives CDR1 SQVTM, CDR2 ANQGSEA. Trimming cost V 7 bases and J 3 bases; bases outside gene matches: 8. Written as DNA, the CDR3 is TGCAGCGCTAGCCGGGACAGGGGGCGAACAGATACGCAGTATTTT. As protein: CSASRDRGRTDTQYF.

The chain employs TRBV18 and TRBJ2-7, with TRBD1 matching 8 bases. With 3 bases clipped from V and 0 bases from J, the junction kept 4 bases outside the gene matches. The CDR3 has 15 residues. CDR1 is KGHSH and CDR2 is LQKENI in the germline V gene. The CDR3 DNA is TGTGCCAGCTCACCGACAGGGGAGTACTCCTACGAGCAGTACTTC. Translating it yields CASSPTGEYSYEQYF.

This clonotype was detected ten times or more. The chain carries TRBV28 and TRBJ1-5; 8 nucleotides align to TRBD1. CDR3 length: 13 residues. Losses at the gene ends were 6 bases for V and 5 bases for J; bases not matched to a gene: 3. CDR1 is MDHEN and CDR2 is SYDVKM in the germline V gene. CDR3 sequence (DNA): TGTGCCAGCAGCGGGACAGGCTATCAGCCCCAGCATTTT. Protein: CASSGTGYQPQHF.

The chain has TRBV20-1 and TRBJ2-7; 7 positions match TRBD1. Per the germline V gene, CDR1 is DFQATT and CDR2 is SNEGSKA (reference sequence). V shed 2 bases, J shed 4 bases, and the junction held 5 bases outside the gene matches. This CDR3 comprises 13 residues. CDR3 in amino acids: CSARKGAPYEQYF. The CDR3 DNA is TGCAGTGCTAGAAAGGGGGCACCGTACGAGCAGTACTTC.

This clonotype came up many times. This chain uses TRBV10-3 with TRBJ2-1, with TRBD2 matching 9 bases. Germline lookup yields CDR1 ENHRY and CDR2 SYGVKD. The CDR3 is made up of 16 amino acids. The ends lost 1 base at V and 6 bases at J; junction bases unmatched: 7. Written as DNA, the CDR3 is TGTGCCATCAGTGAGTTCAGGACTAGCGAAAGCAATGAGCAGTTCTTC. As protein: CAISEFRTSESNEQFF.

This clonotype was counted between two and nine times. The rearrangement links TRBV6-1 to TRBJ2-2, with 8 positions matching TRBD1. This CDR3 region has 14 residues. Germline V lookup: CDR1 MNHNS, CDR2 SASEGT. V was pared by 10 bases and J by 6 bases, with 10 bases of the junction left unmatched. CDR3 residues: CATKGTGTSGELFF. The CDR3 DNA sequence: TGTGCCACAAAGGGGACAGGTACCTCCGGGGAGCTGTTTTTT.

The chain carries TRBV28 and TRBJ1-4; 9 bases are a match to TRBD1. Germline CDR1 and CDR2: MDHEN and SYDVKM. V lost 10 bases to trimming and J lost 7 bases; unmatched junction nucleotides: 7. CDR3 length: 13 amino acids. Here the CDR3 reads CAIKDRGSEKLFF. Written as DNA, the CDR3 is TGTGCCATCAAGGACAGGGGATCTGAAAAACTGTTTTTT.

The chain couples TRBV29-1 to TRBJ2-5; D is undetermined. The ends were cut back, 3 bases at V and 5 bases at J, with 10 bases in the middle. The CDR3 loop spans 12 amino acids. Germline-derived CDR1 and CDR2 are SQVTM and ANQGSEA. The CDR3 coding sequence is TGCAGCGTTGAGACACGTCCGGAGACCCAGTACTTC. It yields the protein CSVETRPETQYF.